The 30 T cell receptor beta chains in this list originate from one sample, sequenced in a study of blood T cell repertoires in COVID-19. TCRdb's table, derived via immunoSEQ multiplex PCR, lists solely in-frame clones and lacks some. The sample yields some 240,000 clones, about nine tenths seen once. The sample was peripheral blood. Source of these receptors: a man aged 60 to 75 who had recovered from COVID-19.

The rearrangement links TRBV19 to TRBJ1-1; D possibly corresponds to TRBD1 (6 bases). Germline V gene sequence: CDR1 LNHDA, CDR2 SQIVND (reference sequence). Deletions cut 7 bases from V and 1 base from J, with 10 bases between. The CDR3 contains 13 residues. The CDR3 coding sequence is TGTGCCAGTAAGGGGACATCGAACACTGAAGCTTTCTTT. This gives the protein CASKGTSNTEAFF.

The chain couples TRBV19 to TRBJ2-4; 7 bases are a match to TRBD1. The CDR3 consists of 12 residues. V was pared by 5 bases and J by 5 bases, with 0 bases of the junction left unmatched. The germline V gene has CDR1 LNHDA and CDR2 SQIVND (reference sequence). DNA of the CDR3: TGTGCCAGTAGTGACAGGGAAAACATTCAGTACTTC. The encoded protein is CASSDRENIQYF.

This clone was counted a few times. The J gene is TRBJ1-2, the V gene TRBV5-1; D not resolved. Per germline, CDR1 SGHRS and CDR2 YFSETQ. V dropped 4 bases and J dropped 7 bases, with 14 bases sitting between them. This CDR3 spans 13 amino acids. CDR3 amino acids: CASSPESGTGYTF. The CDR3 nucleotides are TGCGCCAGCAGCCCTGAATCCGGTACTGGCTACACCTTC.

The CDR3 bases are TGTGCCAGCAGCTCAAAAACCACTCTGAACACTGAAGCTTTCTTT. Encoded protein: CASSSKTTLNTEAFF. The rearrangement joins TRBV2 to TRBJ1-1; D gene uncertain. Trimming cost V 6 bases and J 0 bases, with 14 bases left between them. This CDR3 has 15 residues. Germline loops: CDR1 SNHLY, CDR2 FYNNEI.

This sequence joins TRBV7-2 and TRBJ1-1, with 10 bases lining up with TRBD1. The CDR3 runs 13 residues. V lost 4 bases, J lost 8 bases, and 4 bases stayed unmatched. CDR1 is SGHTA and CDR2 is FQGNSA in the germline V gene. The CDR3 DNA is TGTGCCAGCAGCTCGGGACAGGGGTTGGAAGCTTTCTTT. It encodes CASSSGQGLEAFF.

V usage is TRBV5-4 and J usage is TRBJ2-2; the match to TRBD2 covers 13 bases. The V gene end was trimmed by 5 bases and the J gene end by 5 bases; junction bases not matched to a gene: 6. The CDR3 runs 16 residues. Germline V gene sequence: CDR1 SGHNT, CDR2 YYREEE (reference sequence). The DNA of the CDR3 is TGTGCCAGCAGGCGACTAGCGGGGGGTGGAACCGGGGAGCTGTTTTTT. Residues: CASRRLAGGGTGELFF.

This rearrangement joins TRBV19 to TRBJ1-5; D not resolved. Germline lookup yields CDR1 LNHDA and CDR2 SQIVND (reference sequence). V was trimmed by 5 bases and J by 5 bases, leaving 13 bases between them. The CDR3 is 14 amino acids. The CDR3 nucleotides are TGTGCCAGTAGTTTTTCGGGGAACTATCAGCCCCAGCATTTT. Translated, it gives CASSFSGNYQPQHF.

The V gene is TRBV2, the J gene TRBJ2-2, with 9 bases lining up with TRBD1. The germline CDR1 and CDR2 sequences are SNHLY and FYNNEI. This CDR3 contains 15 residues. V shed 4 bases and J 4 bases; nucleotides not matched to a gene: 4. As DNA, the CDR3 is TGTGCCAGCAGTGGGACAGGGGTAGCCACCGGGGAGCTGTTTTTT. It is translated as CASSGTGVATGELFF.

The V call is TRBV5-1, the J call TRBJ1-2; 8 nucleotides line up with TRBD1. Per the germline V gene, CDR1 is SGHRS and CDR2 is YFSETQ. The junction had 5 bases not matched to a gene; V was cut back by 0 bases and J by 4 bases. The CDR3 has 15 amino acids. This CDR3 reads CASSLAPGTGYGYTF. The CDR3 coding sequence is TGCGCCAGCAGCTTGGCTCCGGGGACAGGCTATGGCTACACCTTC.

The chain has TRBV5-4 and TRBJ1-6, with D unresolved. The ends were cut back, 4 bases at V and 0 bases at J, with 8 bases in the middle. Germline assignment: CDR1 SGHNT and CDR2 YYREEE (reference sequence). This CDR3 has 15 residues. The CDR3 sequence is CASSARGSYNSPLHF. CDR3 DNA: TGTGCCAGCAGCGCCCGGGGCTCCTATAATTCACCCCTCCACTTT.

The chain uses TRBV5-1 and TRBJ1-6; D is possibly TRBD1 (5 bases). CDR3 length equals 15 residues. Germline loops: CDR1 SGHRS, CDR2 YFSETQ. Trimming removed 0 bases from V and 8 bases from J, with 12 bases in between. The CDR3 region has the DNA TGCGCCAGCAGCTTGGGTCCAGGGCTCTATTCACCCCTCCACTTT. Protein: CASSLGPGLYSPLHF.

The CDR3 DNA is TGTGCCATCAGTGAGATGGCGGGGGACACCGGGGAGCTGTTTTTT. Residues: CAISEMAGDTGELFF. The chain has TRBV10-3 and TRBJ2-2; 7 nucleotides match TRBD2. The CDR3 loop spans 15 amino acids. Germline V gene lookup returns CDR1 ENHRY and CDR2 SYGVKD. After removal of 2 bases from V and 3 bases from J, the junction contained 3 bases not matched to a gene.

CDR3 DNA sequence: TGTGCCAGCTCACCACCGGGGGGGAGTGCCGGAAACACCATATATTTT. Translated, it gives CASSPPGGSAGNTIYF. This chain connects TRBV18 to TRBJ1-3; TRBD1 might be the D (5 bases). The V gene's germline CDR1 is KGHSH and CDR2 LQKENI. Trimming removed 0 bases from V and 4 bases from J, with 13 bases in between. This CDR3 comprises 16 residues.

This clone was counted once. J is TRBJ1-5 and V is TRBV19; the D is unclear. This CDR3 has 14 amino acids. Germline CDR1 is LNHDA and CDR2 is SQIVND (reference sequence). V lost 6 bases and J lost 2, with 11 bases in between. The CDR3 DNA reads as TGTGCCAGTAGCGGGAACGCGGGCAATCAGCCCCAGCATTTT. Protein: CASSGNAGNQPQHF.

This clone was counted once. The gene calls are TRBV6-5 and TRBJ1-5; possibly TRBD1 for D (6 bases). The CDR3 spans 15 residues. The V gene lost 2 bases and the J gene lost 5 bases, with 13 bases spanning the gap. The germline gives CDR1 MNHEY, CDR2 SVGAGI. CDR3 residues: CASSYLRGGDQPQHF. The CDR3 region has the DNA TGTGCCAGCAGTTACCTAAGGGGGGGGGATCAGCCCCAGCATTTT.

This clone was counted a single time. The chain is built from TRBV6-5 and TRBJ2-4; 10 positions match TRBD1. Losses at the gene ends were 2 bases for V and 3 bases for J; bases not matched to a gene: 1. Germline CDR1 and CDR2: MNHEY and SVGAGI. This CDR3 is 15 amino acids long. The CDR3 region is CASSYRTGGKNIQYF. DNA for the CDR3: TGTGCCAGCAGTTACCGGACAGGGGGCAAAAACATTCAGTACTTC.

This chain joins TRBV7-9 and TRBJ2-3, with a weak D call TRBD1 (7 bases). Germline loops: CDR1 SEHNR, CDR2 FQNEAQ (reference sequence). Trimming removed 5 bases from V and 3 bases from J, with 12 bases in between. The CDR3 is 14 residues long. DNA for the CDR3: TGTGCCAGCAGCCTGTCAGGGGGGACAGATACGCAGTATTTT. It codes for CASSLSGGTDTQYF.

This chain uses TRBV5-4 with TRBJ2-1; 8 bases line up with TRBD1. The V segment lost 4 bases and the J segment 2 bases; nucleotides outside the gene matches: 14. CDR3 length equals 18 residues. Germline CDR1 is SGHNT and CDR2 is YYREEE (reference sequence). The DNA for the CDR3 is TGTGCCAGCAGCCCCTCCCCCCAAGACAGGGGAGCCTACAATGAGCAGTTCTTC. Encoded protein: CASSPSPQDRGAYNEQFF.

The chain links TRBV11-2 to TRBJ2-1; D might be TRBD2 (5 bases). Germline assignment: CDR1 SGHAT and CDR2 FQNNGV. Trimming left V 5 bases short and J 0 bases short, with 14 bases between. The CDR3 is made up of 16 amino acids. CDR3 DNA sequence: TGTGCCAGCAGCCCTTCAGAGGGCTCCTCCTACAATGAGCAGTTCTTC. This translates into CASSPSEGSSYNEQFF.

The chain is built from TRBV18 and TRBJ1-4, with D maybe TRBD1 (5 bases). Germline V gives CDR1 KGHSH, CDR2 LQKENI. The CDR3 runs 13 residues. V was pared by 4 bases and J by 6 bases, with 9 bases between. CDR3 DNA: TGTGCCAGCTCACTAGGGGCTGATGAAAAACTGTTTTTT. This translates into CASSLGADEKLFF. The full variable domain, its missing parts supplied by reference TRBV18 and TRBJ1-4, is NAGVMQNPRHLVRRRGQEARLRCSPMKGHSHVYWYRQLPEEGLKFMVYLQKENIIDESGMPKERFSAEFPKEGPSILRIQQVVRGDSAAYFCASSLGADEKLFFGSGTQLSVL.

Turning to this clone: The same CDR3 is also encoded by other DNA sequences in this sample. The gene calls are TRBV12-3 or TRBV12-4 and TRBJ1-1, with D possibly being TRBD1 (5 bases). Deletions cut 2 bases from V and 2 bases from J, with 6 bases between. The CDR3 spans 13 residues. The CDR3 coding sequence is TGTGCCAGCAGTTTAAGGGGAAACACTGAAGCTTTCTTT. Translation: CASSLRGNTEAFF.

The V and J genes are TRBV7-9 and TRBJ2-3, with 10 bases matching TRBD1. This CDR3 comprises 15 residues. V lost 5 bases, J lost 4 bases, and 6 bases stayed unmatched. Germline V gene lookup returns CDR1 SEHNR and CDR2 FQNEAQ (reference sequence). The CDR3 loop reads CASSPPGTGADTQYF. CDR3 DNA sequence: TGTGCCAGCAGCCCGCCGGGGACAGGGGCAGATACGCAGTATTTT.

The chain joins TRBV29-1 to TRBJ2-1, with D possibly being TRBD2 (5 bases). The ends were cut back, 4 bases at V and 2 bases at J, with 15 bases in the middle. CDR3 length: 15 residues. Looked up from germline, CDR1 is SQVTM and CDR2 is ANQGSEA. CDR3 coding DNA: TGCAGCGTTGGGCGGACGGGGAGCCCCTACAATGAGCAGTTCTTC. Translated: CSVGRTGSPYNEQFF.

This chain connects TRBV12-3 or TRBV12-4 to TRBJ1-2; D is possibly TRBD1 (5 bases). The CDR3 is 13 residues long. V shed 6 bases and J shed 8 bases, with 16 bases lying between them. DNA of the CDR3: TGTGCCAGCAGCCCCGGGGGGATTGTAGGCTACACCTTC. Its translation is CASSPGGIVGYTF.

The V and J genes are TRBV5-1 and TRBJ2-3; the D is unclear. The CDR3 runs to 12 residues. Germline V CDR1 and CDR2: SGHRS, YFSETQ. Trimming took 0 bases from V and 6 from J, leaving 5 bases between them. The DNA of the CDR3 is TGCGCCAGCAGCTTGGCCGGGGATACGCAGTATTTT. This encodes CASSLAGDTQYF.

This chain joins TRBV6-2 or TRBV6-3 and TRBJ2-2; 7 nucleotides match TRBD1. V was pared by 6 bases and J by 3 bases, with 7 bases of the junction left unmatched. Germline CDR1 MNHEY, CDR2 SVGEGT. CDR3 length: 15 amino acids. CDR3 coding DNA: TGTGCCAGCAGCCTATCCGGGACAGACACCGGGGAGCTGTTTTTT. Translated, it gives CASSLSGTDTGELFF.

The chain is built from TRBV25-1 and TRBJ2-3; the match to TRBD2 covers 10 bases. V dropped 3 bases and J dropped 6; count of bases not matched to a gene: 6. The V gene's germline CDR1 is MGHDK and CDR2 SYGVNS. The CDR3 runs 15 residues. In DNA form, the CDR3 reads TGTGCCAGCAGTGAGAGCGGGGGGGCGGCGGATACGCAGTATTTT. It translates to CASSESGGAADTQYF.

The chain is built from TRBV7-6 and TRBJ1-4; 7 bases map to TRBD1. J lost 7 bases, V lost 2 bases, and 7 bases had no gene match. CDR3 length: 15 amino acids. Germline V gives CDR1 SGHVS, CDR2 FNYEAQ. Here the CDR3 DNA reads TGTGCCAGCAGCTTACCGGGACAGCCAGGTGAAAAACTGTTTTTT. As protein: CASSLPGQPGEKLFF.

CDR3 in DNA: TGTGCCAGCTCACTGGCAGGGAACACTGAAGCTTTCTTT. Amino acid sequence: CASSLAGNTEAFF. This chain joins TRBV6-5 and TRBJ1-1; D is unresolved. Trimming left V 8 bases short and J 1 base short, with 11 bases between. The CDR3 is 13 residues long. Germline CDR1 and CDR2: MNHEY and SVGAGI.

The chain employs TRBV4-1 and TRBJ2-7; D gene ambiguous. V was clipped by 2 bases and J by 0 bases, with 8 bases between them. The CDR3 runs 14 residues. Germline CDR1 reads MGHRA; CDR2 reads YSYEKL. CDR3 coding DNA: TGCGCCAGCAGCCAATCATGGAGCTCCTACGAGCAGTACTTC. Its translation is CASSQSWSSYEQYF.